This TCR beta chain was sequenced in a study of T cells in Graves' hyperthyroidism and ophthalmopathy. Amplified TCR beta CDR3 regions came from RNA transcripts. The HTBI primer set drove a first-round RT-PCR of the TCR CDR3. Via MiXCR, TCRdb re-called the multiplex PCR reads, giving one row per CDR3 protein. Among 500,000 to 650,000 distinct CDR3 sequences listed, less than 15% were seen once. PBMCs were obtained from under 13 ml fresh peripheral blood. The source material was blood. This clonotype was sampled from a woman aged 40 to 50 with Graves' hyperthyroidism.

The CDR3 DNA follows: TGTGCCAGCAGCCTAGGATCTCCCGCGGAGCAGTACTTC. Encoded protein: CASSLGSPAEQYF. The chain recombines TRBV28 with TRBJ2-7, with unresolved D. The CDR3 spans 13 residues. The V and J ends lost 6 bases and 7 bases respectively, with 16 bases between them. Germline V gives CDR1 MDHEN, CDR2 SYDVKM.